The 21 T cell receptor beta chains given below trace back to one sample, sequenced in a study of T cells in localized non-small cell lung cancer. Only in-frame clones appear in the TCRdb table, and some are missing; sequencing was by immunoSEQ multiplex PCR. Among nearly 15,000 clones listed, more than 80% were seen once. The sequencing here drew on peripheral blood, taken before any cancer treatment. These receptors were taken from a woman aged 40-69 years with stage I lung adenocarcinoma.

The V call is TRBV30, the J call TRBJ1-1; a weak D match, TRBD1 (5 bases). The CDR3 has 15 amino acids. The germline V gene encodes CDR1 GTSNPN and CDR2 SVGIG (reference sequence). The V and J ends lost 3 bases and 1 base respectively, with 15 bases between them. CDR3 DNA sequence: TGTGCCTGGAGAGCTGGGGGGAAAGGGAACACTGAAGCTTTCTTT. It translates to CAWRAGGKGNTEAFF.

This chain links TRBV6-4 with TRBJ2-3; D uncertain. This CDR3 is built from 11 residues. Germline loops: CDR1 MRHNA, CDR2 SNTAGT. Trimming shortened V by 4 bases and J by 10 bases, and 9 bases separated the two germline ends. The CDR3, as DNA: TGTGCCAGCAGTGGCAAGAGTCCGCAGTATTTT. Amino acid sequence: CASSGKSPQYF.

V gene TRBV19 combines with J gene TRBJ2-7; 10 nucleotides line up with TRBD1. V was pared by 6 bases and J by 4 bases, with 12 bases of the junction left unmatched. The length of the CDR3 is 16 residues. Germline assignment: CDR1 LNHDA and CDR2 SQIVND (reference sequence). The CDR3 region has the DNA TGTGCCAGTAGGCCGACCCCCGGGACAGGGGCGTACGAGCAGTACTTC. It specifies CASRPTPGTGAYEQYF.

The chain joins TRBV27 to TRBJ2-7; D not resolved. Germline V CDR1 and CDR2: MNHEY, SMNVEV (reference sequence). Trimming took 5 bases from V and 1 from J, leaving 9 bases between them. This CDR3 is built from 13 residues. CDR3 residues: CASSPESSYEQYF. CDR3 bases: TGTGCCAGCAGTCCAGAAAGTTCCTACGAGCAGTACTTC.

As regards this clone: The conserved phenylalanine or tryptophan normally closing the CDR3 is absent here, so this likely arose from a read error. The DNA is left out, because the CDR3 cannot be placed on it with certainty; the CDR3 is given as TCRdb lists it. The chain recombines TRBV6-5 with TRBJ2-6. The CDR3 spans 12 amino acids, including both terminal residues. Per the germline V gene, CDR1 is MNHEY and CDR2 is SVGAGI. CDR3 loop: CASSLWIGGNKV.

The chain recombines TRBV6-1 with TRBJ2-7, with unresolved D. CDR1 and CDR2 from the germline V gene are MNHNS and SASEGT. This CDR3 has 12 residues. The V end was cut by 6 bases, the J end by 3 bases, with 9 bases between. The CDR3 nucleotides are TGTGCCAGCAGAAGGATCAACTACGAGCAGTACTTC. Amino acids: CASRRINYEQYF.

This clone occurred once. The J gene is TRBJ2-1, the V gene TRBV9; 13 bases map to TRBD2. In germline, CDR1 is SGDLS, CDR2 YYNGEE. The J segment lost 5 bases and the V segment lost 3 bases, leaving 5 bases of the junction unmatched. The length of the CDR3 is 16 residues. The CDR3 DNA follows: TGTGCCAGCAGCGCCCCGGGACTAGCGGGGCACAATGAGCAGTTCTTC. It translates to CASSAPGLAGHNEQFF.

The chain recombines TRBV5-4 with TRBJ2-3, with TRBD1 matching over 12 bases. The CDR3 extends over 16 amino acids. Per the germline V gene, CDR1 is SGHNT and CDR2 is YYREEE (reference sequence). J lost 4 bases, V lost 4 bases, and 7 bases had no gene match. The CDR3 nucleotides read TGTGCCAGCAGCCCCGGGGGGACAGGGGGCGCAGATACGCAGTATTTT. Translating gives CASSPGGTGGADTQYF.

This clone is labeled as medium-sized. The CDR3 bases are TGTGCCAGCAGCTTAGGAGGGGATGACACTGAAGCTTTCTTT. Amino acids: CASSLGGDDTEAFF. The gene calls are TRBV7-9 and TRBJ1-1; D may be TRBD1 (5 bases). This CDR3 is 14 amino acids long. V lost 1 base and J 3 bases, leaving 9 bases between the germline ends. Germline V gene data show CDR1 as SEHNR and CDR2 as FQNEAQ (reference sequence).

The rearrangement links TRBV6-1 to TRBJ2-3, with 12 bases that match TRBD2. V was pared by 4 bases and J by 7 bases, with 6 bases of the junction left unmatched. The CDR3 contains 15 residues. Germline V gives CDR1 MNHNS, CDR2 SASEGT. The CDR3, as DNA: TGTGCCAGCAGTGCCGCTAGCGGGGGGGCGAATACGCAGTATTTT. Translation gives CASSAASGGANTQYF.

The genes are TRBV7-3 and TRBJ1-5; D gene uncertain. Germline assignment: CDR1 SGHTA and CDR2 FQGTGA. The CDR3 is made up of 13 amino acids. V was pared by 6 bases and J by 5 bases, with 11 bases between. This CDR3 is CASRAWGDQPQHF. Written as DNA, the CDR3 is TGTGCCAGCAGAGCCTGGGGTGATCAGCCCCAGCATTTT. Looking up the rest from reference TRBV7-3 and TRBJ1-5 gives the full variable domain: GAGVSQTPSNKVTEKGKYVELRCDPISGHTALYWYRQSLGQGPEFLIYFQGTGAADDSGLPNDRFFAVRPEGSVSTLKIQRTERGDSAVYLCASRAWGDQPQHFGDGTRLSIL.

This chain connects TRBV2 to TRBJ2-7; D uncertain. The CDR3 sequence is 12 residues long. V gave up 8 bases and J gave up 4 bases, with 12 bases separating them. The germline V gene has CDR1 SNHLY and CDR2 FYNNEI. CDR3 protein: CASSSQKYEQYF. Written as DNA, the CDR3 is TGTGCCAGCTCCTCGCAGAAGTACGAGCAGTACTTC. Complete variable domain (other parts from reference TRBV2 and TRBJ2-7): EPEVTQTPSHQVTQMGQEVILRCVPISNHLYFYWYRQILGQKVEFLVSFYNNEISEKSEIFDDQFSVERPDGSNFTLKIRSTKLEDSAMYFCASSSQKYEQYFGPGTRLTVT.

The chain employs TRBV2 and TRBJ2-1, with 7 positions matching TRBD1. This CDR3 is 13 amino acids long. The ends lost 10 bases at V and 2 bases at J; junction bases unmatched: 5. Germline V CDR1 and CDR2: SNHLY, FYNNEI. The CDR3 region is CATRQGPYNEQFF. The DNA of the CDR3 is TGTGCCACCAGACAGGGACCCTACAATGAGCAGTTCTTC.

The chain is built from TRBV5-1 and TRBJ1-6; tentatively, D is TRBD1 (6 bases). The CDR3 length is 16 residues. The V gene lost 0 bases and the J gene lost 5 bases, with 12 bases spanning the gap. The germline V gene has CDR1 SGHRS and CDR2 YFSETQ. CDR3 bases: TGCGCCAGCAGCTTGGATCGGACAGAGAATAATTCACCCCTCCACTTT. Translated, it gives CASSLDRTENNSPLHF. The variable domain in full, completed from reference TRBV5-1 and TRBJ1-6, reads KAGVTQTPRYLIKTRGQQVTLSCSPISGHRSVSWYQQTPGQGLQFLFEYFSETQRNKGNFPGRFSGRQFSNSRSEMNVSTLELGDSALYLCASSLDRTENNSPLHFGNGTRLTVT.

This clone was observed a handful of times. V is TRBV5-1 and J is TRBJ2-2, with TRBD1 matching 11 bases. Germline values: CDR1 SGHRS, CDR2 YFSETQ. The length of the CDR3 is 17 residues. V dropped 0 bases and J dropped 6; count of bases not matched to a gene: 7. CDR3: CASSLDLPGQGAGELFF. CDR3 nucleotide sequence: TGCGCCAGCAGCTTGGATCTTCCGGGACAGGGGGCCGGGGAGCTGTTTTTT.

This chain joins TRBV11-1 and TRBJ2-2; possible D gene TRBD1, 6 bases. Germline values: CDR1 SGHAT, CDR2 FQDESV (reference sequence). V was trimmed by 3 bases and J by 1 base, leaving 9 bases between them. The CDR3 consists of 15 residues. CDR3 nucleotides: TGTGCCAGCAGCTTGGACAGACAGAACACCGGGGAGCTGTTTTTT. Its protein product is CASSLDRQNTGELFF. The entire variable domain, with the rest obtained from reference TRBV11-1 and TRBJ2-2, is as follows: EAEVAQSPRYKITEKSQAVAFWCDPISGHATLYWYRQILGQGPELLVQFQDESVVDDSQLPKDRFSAERLKGVDSTLKIQPAELGDSAMYLCASSLDRQNTGELFFGEGSRLTVL.

The chain has TRBV7-9 and TRBJ1-6, with 8 bases lining up with TRBD1. The CDR3 contains 16 residues. Per germline, CDR1 SEHNR and CDR2 FQNEAQ (reference sequence). The trim removed 6 bases at V and 7 bases at J, leaving 11 bases unmatched. CDR3 in amino acids: CASSRPRTGQNSPLHF. In DNA, the CDR3 is TGTGCCAGCAGTCGACCGCGGACAGGGCAAAATTCACCCCTCCACTTT. Combining the CDR3 with reference TRBV7-9 and TRBJ1-6 gives the whole variable domain DTGVSQNPRHKITKRGQNVTFRCDPISEHNRLYWYRQTLGQGPEFLTYFQNEAQLEKSRLLSDRFSAERPKGSFSTLEIQRTEQGDSAMYLCASSRPRTGQNSPLHFGNGTRLTVT.

This clone was observed a few times. The CDR3 reads CASSVDRGNTEAFF. The CDR3 DNA reads TGTGCCAGCAGTGTGGACAGGGGGAACACTGAAGCTTTCTTT. The chain recombines TRBV28 with TRBJ1-1; 9 bases match TRBD1. Trimming removed 5 bases from V and 1 base from J; junction bases left unmatched: 2. This CDR3 spans 14 amino acids. In germline, CDR1 is MDHEN, CDR2 SYDVKM.

This clone was picked up one time. CDR3 in DNA: TGTGCTAGTGGTTTAGGAGCCGGGGAGCTGTTTTTT. It translates to CASGLGAGELFF. The J gene is TRBJ2-2, the V gene TRBV12-5; D unclear. The germline V gene has CDR1 LGHNT and CDR2 FRNRAP. The CDR3 runs 12 residues. V lost 3 bases and J 6 bases, leaving 5 bases between the germline ends.

The chain combines TRBV14 with TRBJ2-5; possibly TRBD1 or TRBD2 for D (7 bases each). The ends were cut back, 0 bases at V and 4 bases at J, with 15 bases in the middle. The germline CDR1 and CDR2 sequences are SGHDN and FVKESK. CDR3 size: 16 residues. CDR3 amino acids: CASSQDKGRGGETQYF. The CDR3 nucleotides are TGTGCCAGCAGCCAAGATAAGGGCAGGGGGGGAGAGACCCAGTACTTC.

This chain uses TRBV18 with TRBJ1-6, with a possible D match to TRBD1 (6 bases). Trimming took 6 bases from V and 10 from J, leaving 13 bases between them. Germline V gene lookup returns CDR1 KGHSH and CDR2 LQKENI. This CDR3 region has 13 residues. The CDR3 DNA reads TGTGCCAGCTCGGCTAACAGGGACTCACCCCTCCACTTT. Translating it yields CASSANRDSPLHF.